Here is one T cell receptor (beta chain) with its context. The CDR3 has 14 residues. The germline CDR1 and CDR2 sequences are LGHNA and YNFKEQ. V shed 4 bases and J shed 5 bases, with 12 bases lying between them. This sample was taken from a study of shared clonotypes between healthy human individuals. Profiling relied on immunoSEQ multiplex PCR, and the TCRdb table lists in-frame clones only, not all of them. This table has fewer than 600,000 clones, more than 75% appearing once. Input material: PBMCs. This TCR derives from a woman aged 40 to 49 in good health. Some clones in this sample may be carry-over from other donors' samples. V and J are TRBV4-2 and TRBJ2-1; D gene ambiguous. CDR3 loop: CASSRSTGNNEQFF. The CDR3 DNA reads TGTGCCAGCAGCCGTAGTACGGGTAACAATGAGCAGTTCTTC.